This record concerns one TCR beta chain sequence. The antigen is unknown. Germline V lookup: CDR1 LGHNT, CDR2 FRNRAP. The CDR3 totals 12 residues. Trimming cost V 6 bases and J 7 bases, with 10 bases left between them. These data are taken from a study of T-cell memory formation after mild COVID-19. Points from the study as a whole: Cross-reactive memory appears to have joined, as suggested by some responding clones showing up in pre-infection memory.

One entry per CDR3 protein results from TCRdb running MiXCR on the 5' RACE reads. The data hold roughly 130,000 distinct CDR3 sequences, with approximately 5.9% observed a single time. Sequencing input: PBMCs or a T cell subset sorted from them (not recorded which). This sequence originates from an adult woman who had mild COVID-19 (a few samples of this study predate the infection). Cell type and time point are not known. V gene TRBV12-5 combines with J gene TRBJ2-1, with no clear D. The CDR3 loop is CASGERGNEQFF. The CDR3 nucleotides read TGTGCTAGTGGCGAGCGAGGTAATGAGCAGTTCTTC.